The entry that follows covers one T cell receptor beta chain sequence. Its specificity is unknown. This record belongs to a study of CD8+ T cells in alopecia areata. The treatment is: oral pan-JAK inhibitor, 5-10 mg twice daily. General study results and limits: Clonality in lesional scalp, especially alopecia totalis/universalis, exceeded that of normal scalp. The presence of one nonresponder keeps the tie between baseline CD8+ expansion and response uncertain.

Extracted RNA was reverse transcribed, and the resulting cDNA served as sequencing template. Sequencing used immunoSEQ multiplex PCR; TCRdb keeps in-frame clones, though not all of them. The sample records hundreds of thousands of clones, more than 60% being singletons. This receptor was identified in a human donor with alopecia areata. The sample consisted of CD4+ T cells sorted from blood, taken at week 44, from a patient treated with tofacitinib.

The DNA of the CDR3 is TGTGCCAGCAGGGACCCAAGAGGGGGCCACTATTCACCCCTCCACTTT. It codes for CASRDPRGGHYSPLHF. The V and J genes are TRBV2 and TRBJ1-6; 7 bases agree with TRBD1. CDR3 size: 16 residues. Germline trimming cut 6 bases from V and 8 bases from J; bases unmatched to any gene: 13. Germline lookup yields CDR1 SNHLY and CDR2 FYNNEI.